This T cell receptor beta chain was sequenced for a study of CXCR3-negative and CXCR3-positive naive CD8 T cells. Study at large: The libraries yielded about 135 million TRB reads, about 1.5 +/- 0.3 million each.

Findings and caveats of the study: Both naive subsets had comparably high diversity; memory CD8+ cells much lower.

Notes on this clonotype: What it binds is not known.

UMI labels and 5' RACE were used to prepare the TRB cDNA libraries. No DNA is given; TCRdb re-called the 5' RACE reads and lists each CDR3 protein once. The sample has 100,000 to 150,000 distinct CDR3 sequences. Sorting was done in triplicate for each CD8+ T cell subset (roughly 300,000 cells each). The naive CD8+ gate required CD45RO-CCR7+CD27+CD95- phenotype. CDR3 size: 14 residues. The V gene's germline CDR1 is SGHAT and CDR2 FQNNGV. The rearrangement links TRBV11-2 to TRBJ2-7; without DNA, the TCRdb call of TRBD2 cannot be checked. This receptor was taken from a human donor in good health. Some clones in this sample may be carry-over from other donors' samples. Sequenced sample: naive CXCR3- CD8+ T cells from blood. Stated subset: CD45RO-CCR7+CD27+CD95- naive CD8+ T cells lacking CXCR3 (TNR3-). The CDR3 region is CASSHSGSVYEQYF.